This T cell receptor (beta chain) emerged from a study of esophageal squamous cell carcinoma under preoperative chemotherapy. Whole-study context: Both tumor-infiltrating lymphocytes and peripheral blood T cells had their TCR repertoires profiled. Whole-study results and caveats: After paclitaxel-nedaplatin, abundant clones were more likely to contract than amplify. Tumor-infiltrating lymphocytes showed no significant post-chemotherapy TCR diversity increase, unlike peripheral T cells.

Via MiXCR, TCRdb re-called the PCR reads, giving one row per CDR3 protein. The table lists 34,000 or so distinct CDR3 sequences, around 50% of them singletons. The CDR3 consists of 15 residues. In germline, CDR1 is SGHTA, CDR2 FQGNSA. Described time point: after preoperative PTX-NDP chemotherapy. This clonotype came up once. Antigen unknown. Compared with germline, one end of the junction differs, possibly owing to a read error. This sequence was found in a human donor with esophageal squamous cell carcinoma. The donor label of this sample is uncertain. This rearrangement joins TRBV7-2 to TRBJ2-3; possible D gene TRBD1, 5 bases. The specimen was collected from a patient given preoperative chemotherapy. The CDR3 is CASSLGMGHTDTQYF. CDR3 nucleotides: TGTGCCAGCAGCTTGGGGATGGGGCACACAGATACGCAGTATTTC.